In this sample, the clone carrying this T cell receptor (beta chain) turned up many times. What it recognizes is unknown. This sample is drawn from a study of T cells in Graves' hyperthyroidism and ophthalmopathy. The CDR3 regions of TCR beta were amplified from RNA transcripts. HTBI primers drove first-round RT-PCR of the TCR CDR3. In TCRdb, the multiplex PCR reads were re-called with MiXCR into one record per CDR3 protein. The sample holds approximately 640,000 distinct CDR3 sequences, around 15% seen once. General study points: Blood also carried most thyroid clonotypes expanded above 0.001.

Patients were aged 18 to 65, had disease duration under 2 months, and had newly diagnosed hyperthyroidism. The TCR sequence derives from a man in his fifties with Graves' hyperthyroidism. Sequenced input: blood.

CDR3 region: CASSSPVFSGSRGYNEQFF. For the CDR3, the DNA is TGTGCCAGCAGTTCCCCCGTTTTTAGCGGGAGTAGGGGATACAATGAGCAGTTCTTC. V is TRBV27 and J is TRBJ2-1; 9 positions agree with TRBD2. V lost 4 bases, J lost 4 bases, and 17 bases stayed unmatched. Germline V gene data show CDR1 as MNHEY and CDR2 as SMNVEV (reference sequence). CDR3 size: 19 residues.